The 29 T cell receptor beta chains below come from one sample, sequenced in a study of blood T cell repertoires in COVID-19 (dated by TCRdb to 2018 to 2020). The library was built by means of the immunoSEQ multiplex PCR assay. TCRdb took over this immuneACCESS table, retaining in-frame rearrangements with V and J assigned. Such tables are incomplete; in checked studies, under half of the missing clones stem from an unresolved V gene, and the remainder is unexplained. For this sample the table gives more than 110,000 clones, of which around 90% were detected only once. The ten largest clones take up 5.4% of the sample. Sample: peripheral blood. These receptors all stem from a human donor in a cohort sampled during active COVID-19.

This sequence joins TRBV30 and TRBJ1-2; 9 nucleotides match TRBD1. The CDR3 runs 11 residues. With 5 bases clipped from V and 6 bases from J, the junction kept 1 base outside the gene matches. The germline V gene has CDR1 GTSNPN and CDR2 SVGIG (reference sequence). CDR3 DNA sequence: TGTGCCTGGGGGACAGGGAATGGCTACACCTTC. This gives the protein CAWGTGNGYTF.

The chain has TRBV2 and TRBJ2-7; tentative D call: TRBD1 (6 bases). Trimming took 8 bases from V and 0 from J, leaving 8 bases between them. Germline CDR1 SNHLY, CDR2 FYNNEI. The CDR3 spans 12 residues. The CDR3 DNA reads as TGTGCCAGCGACAGGTACTCCTACGAGCAGTACTTC. Translating gives CASDRYSYEQYF.

This clone was found a few times. The J gene is TRBJ2-5, the V gene TRBV19; 8 bases agree with TRBD2. V gave up 5 bases and J gave up 5 bases; unmatched junction bases: 10. CDR3 length: 15 residues. The V gene's germline CDR1 is LNHDA and CDR2 SQIVND (reference sequence). CDR3 residues: CASSLRTSPVETQYF. CDR3 in DNA: TGTGCCAGTAGTCTCCGGACTAGCCCAGTTGAGACCCAGTACTTC. The entire variable domain, with the rest obtained from reference TRBV19 and TRBJ2-5, is as follows: DGGITQSPKYLFRKEGQNVTLSCEQNLNHDAMYWYRQDPGQGLRLIYYSQIVNDFQKGDIAEGYSVSREKKESFPLTVTSAQKNPTAFYLCASSLRTSPVETQYFGPGTRLLVL.

The chain is built from TRBV5-8 and TRBJ2-7; 7 bases match TRBD1. Germline CDR1 SGHTS, CDR2 YDEGEE. V dropped 4 bases and J dropped 6; count of bases not matched to a gene: 7. This CDR3 spans 13 amino acids. The CDR3 is CASSQTGMGEQYF. The CDR3 nucleotides are TGTGCCAGCAGCCAGACAGGGATGGGCGAGCAGTACTTC.

The chain employs TRBV6-5 and TRBJ1-1, with a possible D match to TRBD1 (5 bases). The length of the CDR3 is 15 residues. Germline CDR1 and CDR2: MNHEY and SVGAGI. V lost 1 base to trimming and J lost 4 bases, with 13 bases between them. The CDR3 sequence is CASSYFLGGRTEAFF. CDR3 in DNA: TGTGCCAGCAGTTACTTCCTCGGGGGTCGCACTGAAGCTTTCTTT.

The chain is built from TRBV7-9 and TRBJ1-1; 7 bases map to TRBD1. CDR3 size: 13 residues. From germline, CDR1 is SEHNR and CDR2 FQNEAQ (reference sequence). Trimming at V came to 3 bases and at J to 6 bases, leaving 4 bases not matched to a gene. Here the CDR3 reads CASSFSRGAEAFF. The CDR3 region has the DNA TGTGCCAGCAGCTTTTCCAGGGGGGCTGAAGCTTTCTTT.

The chain is built from TRBV28 and TRBJ1-5, with a possible D match to TRBD1 (6 bases). Germline-derived CDR1 and CDR2 are MDHEN and SYDVKM. Deletions cut 6 bases from V and 4 bases from J, with 13 bases between. The CDR3 extends over 14 amino acids. The CDR3 spells CASSPNRANQPQHF. In nucleotides, the CDR3 is TGTGCCAGCAGCCCCAACAGGGCAAATCAGCCCCAGCATTTT.

The chain employs TRBV4-1 and TRBJ2-3; D is possibly TRBD2 (5 bases). The CDR3 spans 16 residues. Germline loops: CDR1 MGHRA, CDR2 YSYEKL. The V end was cut by 3 bases, the J end by 1 base, with 14 bases between. The CDR3 loop is CASSHLRGRGTDTQYF. CDR3 DNA sequence: TGCGCCAGCAGCCACCTCCGGGGAAGGGGCACAGATACGCAGTATTTT.

This clone occurred many times. The chain couples TRBV19 to TRBJ2-2; possible D gene TRBD2, 6 bases. The V end lost 4 bases, the J end lost 4 bases, and 13 bases lay between the germline ends. The germline V gene has CDR1 LNHDA and CDR2 SQIVND (reference sequence). This CDR3 has 15 residues. The CDR3 nucleotides read TGTGCCAGTAGTAAGTCGGGAGAGGGCACCGGGGAGCTGTTTTTT. This gives the protein CASSKSGEGTGELFF.

The chain is built from TRBV7-8 and TRBJ2-3, with 8 bases lining up with TRBD1. V was clipped by 3 bases and J by 5 bases; unmatched bases: 4. The CDR3 has 14 residues. Looked up from germline, CDR1 is SGHVS and CDR2 is FQNEAQ. The CDR3 sequence is CASSFYDRGDTQYF. The DNA of the CDR3 is TGTGCCAGCAGCTTCTACGACAGGGGAGATACGCAGTATTTT.

CDR3 sequence reads: CASSSMTSTDTQYF. The DNA for the CDR3 is TGTGCCAGCAGCTCGATGACTAGCACAGATACGCAGTATTTT. V usage is TRBV5-4 and J usage is TRBJ2-3, with D unclear. Trimming took 3 bases from V and 0 from J, leaving 8 bases between them. The CDR3 extends over 14 amino acids. Germline-derived CDR1 and CDR2 are SGHNT and YYREEE (reference sequence).

This chain connects TRBV7-9 to TRBJ2-2; 8 positions match TRBD2. The length of the CDR3 is 16 residues. Per germline, CDR1 SEHNR and CDR2 FQNEAQ (reference sequence). With 2 bases clipped from V and 7 bases from J, the junction kept 9 bases outside the gene matches. CDR3 nucleotides: TGTGCCAGCAGCTTACCCGGGAGGGCCTCTCTCGGGGAGCTGTTTTTT. Translated: CASSLPGRASLGELFF.

The genes are TRBV13 and TRBJ2-1; 9 bases align to TRBD2. CDR3 length equals 17 residues. V dropped 1 base and J dropped 0; count of bases not matched to a gene: 4. Germline loops: CDR1 PRHDT, CDR2 FYEKMQ (reference sequence). CDR3 residues: CASSLEAGGSSYNEQFF. The CDR3 DNA follows: TGTGCCAGCAGCTTAGAGGCGGGGGGGAGCTCCTACAATGAGCAGTTCTTC.

This clone has only a few counts. The chain recombines TRBV4-1 with TRBJ1-1; 8 bases align to TRBD1. This CDR3 is 20 amino acids long. V dropped 1 base and J dropped 4; count of bases not matched to a gene: 20. Germline V gene lookup returns CDR1 MGHRA and CDR2 YSYEKL. The chain's CDR3 is CASSQVRMTGVNFRFTEAFF. CDR3 nucleotides: TGCGCCAGCAGCCAAGTCAGGATGACAGGGGTCAACTTTCGATTCACTGAAGCTTTCTTT.

This sequence joins TRBV14 and TRBJ2-1; 9 bases match TRBD2. The CDR3 extends over 18 amino acids. Trimming cost V 4 bases and J 4 bases; bases outside gene matches: 14. Looked up from germline, CDR1 is SGHDN and CDR2 is FVKESK. The CDR3 reads CASSPPGSSGMGYNEQFF. The CDR3, as DNA: TGTGCCAGCAGCCCCCCCGGGTCTAGCGGGATGGGGTACAATGAGCAGTTCTTC. The full variable domain, rest sourced from reference TRBV14 and TRBJ2-1, is EAGVTQFPSHSVIEKGQTVTLRCDPISGHDNLYWYRRVMGKEIKFLLHFVKESKQDESGMPNNRFLAERTGGTYSTLKVQPAELEDSGVYFCASSPPGSSGMGYNEQFFGPGTRLTVL.

The V and J genes are TRBV6-6 and TRBJ2-1; D unclear. Per the germline V gene, CDR1 is MNHNY and CDR2 is SVGAGI (reference sequence). This CDR3 contains 11 residues. The germline V and J ends were trimmed by 5 bases and 10 bases, with 9 bases remaining between them. The chain's CDR3 is CASSHREEQFF. As DNA, the CDR3 is TGTGCCAGCAGTCACAGAGAGGAGCAGTTCTTC.

As for this clone: Other DNA sequences within the sample encode an identical CDR3. The chain uses TRBV5-1 and TRBJ2-2; 9 bases are a match to TRBD1. The CDR3 sequence is 14 residues long. V gave up 2 bases and J gave up 5 bases; unmatched junction bases: 1. The germline gives CDR1 SGHRS, CDR2 YFSETQ. As DNA, the CDR3 is TGCGCCAGCAGCTTAGGACAGGGGACCGGGGAGCTGTTTTTT. Residues: CASSLGQGTGELFF.

The CDR3 DNA is TGTGCCAGCAGCGGGGGACTAGCTAGCACAGATACGCAGTATTTT. Its protein product is CASSGGLASTDTQYF. The chain is built from TRBV2 and TRBJ2-3; 9 positions match TRBD2. Germline CDR1 and CDR2: SNHLY and FYNNEI. V dropped 6 bases and J dropped 0; count of bases not matched to a gene: 4. This CDR3 spans 15 amino acids.

This sequence joins TRBV28 and TRBJ2-7; D unresolved. This CDR3 region has 13 residues. Trimming removed 3 bases from V and 2 bases from J, with 8 bases in between. Germline CDR1 MDHEN, CDR2 SYDVKM. CDR3 nucleotide sequence: TGTGCCAGCAGTTTGAATTGGCCCTACGAGCAGTACTTC. Residues: CASSLNWPYEQYF.

This clone appeared a single time. The chain links TRBV5-5 to TRBJ2-3; the D is unclear. The V end was cut by 1 base, the J end by 0 bases, with 9 bases between. CDR3 length equals 15 residues. CDR1 SGHKS and CDR2 YYEKEE come from the germline V gene (reference sequence). The CDR3 region is CASSLLPESTDTQYF. CDR3 sequence (DNA): TGTGCCAGCAGCTTGTTGCCAGAAAGCACAGATACGCAGTATTTT.

This clone was observed a few times. The chain carries TRBV5-1 and TRBJ2-4, with TRBD2 identical over 8 bases. This CDR3 has 17 amino acids. Trimming removed 4 bases from V and 0 bases from J; junction bases left unmatched: 9. Germline CDR1 and CDR2: SGHRS and YFSETQ. The CDR3 region has the DNA TGCGCCAGCAGCCCTCGGGGGGGCGGAGGAGCCAAAAACATTCAGTACTTC. Translation gives CASSPRGGGGAKNIQYF.

The chain carries TRBV27 and TRBJ1-5; no clear D gene. There are 15 residues in the CDR3. V was pared by 3 bases and J by 1 base, with 10 bases between. In germline, CDR1 is MNHEY, CDR2 SMNVEV (reference sequence). The CDR3 DNA follows: TGTGCCAGCAGTTTCTTACGAGGGAGCAATCAGCCCCAGCATTTT. Its translation: CASSFLRGSNQPQHF.

The rearrangement links TRBV7-9 to TRBJ2-2; possibly TRBD2 for D (6 bases). Looked up from germline, CDR1 is SEHNR and CDR2 is FQNEAQ (reference sequence). Trimming took 4 bases from V and 2 from J, leaving 14 bases between them. This CDR3 comprises 16 residues. The CDR3 loop reads CASSWAPGENTGELFF. DNA of the CDR3: TGTGCCAGCAGCTGGGCTCCGGGGGAAAACACCGGGGAGCTGTTTTTT. Based on the CDR3 plus reference TRBV7-9 and TRBJ2-2, the full variable domain is DTGVSQNPRHKITKRGQNVTFRCDPISEHNRLYWYRQTLGQGPEFLTYFQNEAQLEKSRLLSDRFSAERPKGSFSTLEIQRTEQGDSAMYLCASSWAPGENTGELFFGEGSRLTVL.

V gene TRBV7-9 combines with J gene TRBJ1-1; D might be TRBD1 (5 bases). This CDR3 is built from 15 residues. Per germline, CDR1 SEHNR and CDR2 FQNEAQ (reference sequence). V lost 5 bases and J 4 bases, leaving 17 bases between the germline ends. The CDR3, as DNA: TGTGCCAGCAGCAACCCATACAGGCGCAGCACTGAAGCTTTCTTT. It yields the protein CASSNPYRRSTEAFF. Combining the CDR3 with reference TRBV7-9 and TRBJ1-1 gives the whole variable domain DTGVSQNPRHKITKRGQNVTFRCDPISEHNRLYWYRQTLGQGPEFLTYFQNEAQLEKSRLLSDRFSAERPKGSFSTLEIQRTEQGDSAMYLCASSNPYRRSTEAFFGQGTRLTVV.

V gene TRBV5-5 combines with J gene TRBJ1-3; 9 positions agree with TRBD1. This CDR3 contains 15 residues. V was clipped by 2 bases and J by 4 bases; unmatched bases: 4. From germline, CDR1 is SGHKS and CDR2 YYEKEE (reference sequence). CDR3 nucleotides: TGTGCCAGCAGCTTACAGGGGGCGTGGGGAAACACCATATATTTT. Translated, it gives CASSLQGAWGNTIYF.

The chain is built from TRBV20-1 and TRBJ2-5; D remains ambiguous. The germline V and J ends were trimmed by 3 bases and 5 bases, with 7 bases remaining between them. The germline V gene has CDR1 DFQATT and CDR2 SNEGSKA (reference sequence). This CDR3 spans 11 amino acids. The DNA of the CDR3 is TGCAGTGCTAGCAACCGGGAGACCCAGTACTTC. Protein: CSASNRETQYF.

V and J are TRBV6-4 and TRBJ1-4; D uncertain. The V gene's germline CDR1 is MRHNA and CDR2 SNTAGT. The CDR3 covers 12 residues. Trimming took 1 base from V and 13 from J, leaving 10 bases between them. The CDR3 reads CASSDWSRRLFF. The CDR3 nucleotides are TGTGCCAGCAGTGACTGGAGCAGAAGACTGTTTTTT.

Concerning this clone: Other DNA sequences within the sample encode an identical CDR3. The DNA of the CDR3 is TGTGCCAGCAGTTTATATATAGTTGAGCAGTTCTTC. Residues: CASSLYIVEQFF. The rearrangement links TRBV28 to TRBJ2-1, with no clear D. V was cut by 1 base and J by 9 bases, with 7 bases left in between. This CDR3 is built from 12 residues. Looked up from germline, CDR1 is MDHEN and CDR2 is SYDVKM.

The V call is TRBV4-1, the J call TRBJ2-5; 9 bases are shared with TRBD2. There are 15 residues in the CDR3. Trimming took 4 bases from V and 2 from J; bases not matched to a gene: 5. Looked up from germline, CDR1 is MGHRA and CDR2 is YSYEKL. The CDR3 loop reads CASSRTSVAQETQYF. As DNA, the CDR3 is TGCGCCAGCAGCCGGACTAGCGTGGCACAAGAGACCCAGTACTTC.